These 16 T cell receptor beta chains were all obtained from the same sample, sequenced in a study of metastatic and nonmetastatic thyroid tumors. TCRdb re-analyzed the PCR reads through MiXCR. This repertoire shows some 19,000 clones, just over 25% found once; its top ten account for roughly 3.5%. The entire patient cohort was treatment-naive prior to thyroid surgery. Sequenced input: blood. Receptors were obtained from a male donor with papillary thyroid cancer or a benign thyroid nodule (not recorded which). Some clones in this sample may be carry-over from other donors' samples.

This clone rates as medium-sized. The J gene is TRBJ1-2, the V gene TRBV30; D unclear. The germline V gene encodes CDR1 GTSNPN and CDR2 SVGIG (reference sequence). This CDR3 spans 14 amino acids. Trimming took off 1 base at V and 6 bases at J, with 15 bases between the two ends. This chain's CDR3 is CAWSELARADGYTF. DNA for the CDR3: TGTGCCTGGAGTGAACTAGCCCGGGCAGATGGCTACACCTTC. Filled out from reference TRBV30 and TRBJ1-2, the complete variable domain reads SQTIHQWPATLVQPVGSPLSLECTVEGTSNPNLYWYRQAAGRGLQLLFYSVGIGQISSEVPQNLSASRPQDRQFILSSKKLLLSDSGFYLCAWSELARADGYTFGSGTRLTVV.

This clone was observed a few times. This chain uses TRBV6-1 with TRBJ2-7; D may be TRBD1 or TRBD2 (7 bases each). Germline V lookup: CDR1 MNHNS, CDR2 SASEGT. The germline V and J ends were trimmed by 0 bases and 3 bases, with 21 bases remaining between them. The CDR3 is made up of 18 amino acids. As DNA, the CDR3 is TGTGCCAGCAGTGAAGCCCATTCAGGGGGGGCTCTATTCTACGAGCAGTACTTC. The encoded protein is CASSEAHSGGALFYEQYF.

This clone has a count of ten or more. A much larger clone differs by one base, so this may be a read error. The chain employs TRBV2 and TRBJ2-5, with 7 bases lining up with TRBD2. V was clipped by 6 bases and J by 7 bases; unmatched bases: 17. Germline V gene sequence: CDR1 SNHLY, CDR2 FYNNEI. CDR3 length equals 16 residues. The CDR3 region has the DNA TGTGCCAGCAGCGCCGGAGGGGCGGGAGAGGGAGGGACCCAGTACTTC. The encoded protein is CASSAGGAGEGGTQYF.

This clone has a handful of counts. The chain joins TRBV20-1 to TRBJ2-7, with 8 bases aligning to TRBD1. The CDR3 runs to 14 residues. V shed 2 bases and J 5 bases; nucleotides not matched to a gene: 8. The germline CDR1 and CDR2 sequences are DFQATT and SNEGSKA (reference sequence). CDR3 loop: CSARHRQGRDEQYF. The CDR3 DNA sequence: TGCAGTGCTAGACATCGACAGGGGCGGGACGAGCAGTACTTC.

This clone was seen a handful of times. CDR3 protein: CASSKDGPSSYNSPLHF. The CDR3 DNA reads as TGTGCCAGTAGCAAAGACGGCCCGAGCTCCTATAATTCACCCCTCCACTTT. The V gene is TRBV19, the J gene TRBJ1-6, with D hard to call. CDR1 and CDR2 from the germline V gene are LNHDA and SQIVND (reference sequence). V shed 6 bases and J shed 0 bases, with 15 bases lying between them. The CDR3 totals 17 residues.

V gene TRBV18 combines with J gene TRBJ1-2, with TRBD1 matching 7 bases. The CDR3 is made up of 15 amino acids. CDR1 is KGHSH and CDR2 is LQKENI in the germline V gene. The V segment lost 0 bases and the J segment 2 bases; nucleotides outside the gene matches: 3. CDR3 sequence reads: CASSPPGTVNYGYTF. The CDR3 nucleotides read TGTGCCAGCTCACCACCGGGGACAGTAAACTATGGCTACACCTTC.

This clone was detected only a few times. CDR3 sequence: CASSPRDQETQYF. DNA of the CDR3: TGTGCCAGCAGTCCCCGGGACCAAGAGACCCAGTACTTC. The V gene is TRBV27, the J gene TRBJ2-5; D gene ambiguous. Germline values: CDR1 MNHEY, CDR2 SMNVEV (reference sequence). The V end lost 5 bases, the J end lost 0 bases, and 7 bases lay between the germline ends. CDR3 length equals 13 residues.

The V gene is TRBV20-1, the J gene TRBJ2-3, with D possibly matching TRBD2 (6 bases). Germline lookup yields CDR1 DFQATT and CDR2 SNEGSKA (reference sequence). The CDR3 is 13 amino acids. V was cut by 6 bases and J by 0 bases, with 10 bases left in between. As DNA, the CDR3 is TGCAGTGCCCGGGAGTCCAGCACAGATACGCAGTATTTT. Protein product: CSARESSTDTQYF.

At least ten counts were recorded for this clone. The chain couples TRBV5-6 to TRBJ1-6; 11 nucleotides align to TRBD1. The CDR3 length is 15 residues. V lost 1 base, J lost 8 bases, and 2 bases stayed unmatched. Germline V gene data show CDR1 as SGHDT and CDR2 as YYEEEE. Here the CDR3 reads CASSLPGQGDSPLHF. In DNA, the CDR3 is TGTGCCAGCAGCTTGCCGGGACAGGGGGATTCACCCCTCCACTTT.

On this clone: The CDR3 does not close with the conserved phenylalanine or tryptophan, likely indicating a read error. CDR3 sequence reads: CASSSPTWDYGYTI. CDR3 nucleotides: TGTGCCAGCAGCTCGCCGACATGGGACTATGGCTACACCATC. V gene TRBV5-4 combines with J gene TRBJ1-2; D uncertain. The CDR3 spans 14 residues. V dropped 3 bases and J dropped 3 bases, with 12 bases sitting between them. CDR1 and CDR2 from the germline V gene are SGHNT and YYREEE (reference sequence).

The chain recombines TRBV2 with TRBJ2-5, with 9 bases lining up with TRBD1. The CDR3 covers 15 residues. From germline, CDR1 is SNHLY and CDR2 FYNNEI. The ends lost 3 bases at V and 4 bases at J; junction bases unmatched: 6. CDR3 sequence (DNA): TGTGCCAGCAGTGACTCGGACAGGGGTGGAGAGACCCAGTACTTC. The encoded protein is CASSDSDRGGETQYF.

The gene calls are TRBV20-1 and TRBJ1-5; perhaps TRBD1 as D (6 bases). With 1 base removed from V and 0 bases from J, the gap between germline ends came to 16 bases. Per germline, CDR1 DFQATT and CDR2 SNEGSKA (reference sequence). CDR3 length equals 17 residues. The CDR3 spells CSARALTGRNSNQPQHF. The CDR3 DNA sequence: TGCAGTGCTAGAGCACTAACAGGGCGGAATAGCAATCAGCCCCAGCATTTT.

This clone was recorded a few times. J is TRBJ1-5 and V is TRBV15, with TRBD1 matching over 8 bases. The CDR3 is 14 residues long. CDR1 and CDR2 (germline): LNHNV, YYDKDF (reference sequence). With 3 bases clipped from V and 4 bases from J, the junction kept 2 bases outside the gene matches. CDR3 residues: CATSRGQENQPQHF. DNA of the CDR3: TGTGCCACCAGCAGGGGACAGGAAAATCAGCCCCAGCATTTT.

This clone was recorded once. The chain has TRBV5-1 and TRBJ2-7, with 8 bases that match TRBD1. The CDR3 spans 14 residues. Per germline, CDR1 SGHRS and CDR2 YFSETQ. Trimming at V came to 5 bases and at J to 6 bases, leaving 10 bases not matched to a gene. CDR3 sequence: CASSRNRGFGEQYF. CDR3 nucleotides: TGCGCCAGCAGTCGGAACAGGGGGTTCGGCGAGCAGTACTTC.

This clone was found many times. A read error is possible here, since a much larger clone lies one base away. This sample includes further DNA sequences coding for the same CDR3. The V gene is TRBV7-2, the J gene TRBJ2-2, with TRBD2 identical over 7 bases. CDR1 and CDR2 from the germline V gene are SGHTA and FQGNSA. Unmatched junction bases numbered 7, after V lost 2 bases and J lost 7 bases. CDR3 length equals 15 residues. The chain's CDR3 is CASSLRTGRGGELFF. CDR3 nucleotides: TGTGCCAGCAGCTTAAGGACGGGGAGGGGCGGGGAGCTGTTTTTT.

This chain joins TRBV7-3 and TRBJ2-2, with TRBD2 identical over 11 bases. The CDR3 has 15 amino acids. Germline assignment: CDR1 SGHTA and CDR2 FQGTGA. J gave up 6 bases and V 4 bases, and 4 bases lay outside the gene matches. CDR3 bases: TGTGCCAGCAGCTATAGCGGGAGGGCCTCCGGGGAGCTGTTTTTT. It translates to CASSYSGRASGELFF.